Listed below are T cell receptor beta chains from one sample, sequenced in a study of cytomegalovirus exposure and HLA in healthy donors. TCRdb's copy holds only in-frame clones and misses some; the assay was immunoSEQ multiplex PCR. The profile shows under 200,000 clones, 62% of them singletons. Source material: PBMCs. All receptors derive from a middle-aged man in good health and CMV-seronegative. The CDR3 runs from the conserved cysteine through the conserved F or W. A D gene is named only where the DNA matches it firmly. Clone size is shown for a subset of rows, as once, few, many or a class of expanded clone.

abundance | d_gene | j_gene | v_gene | CDR3nt | CDR3aa
. | . | TRBJ1-6 | TRBV6-1 | TGTGCCAGCAGTGAATTTACTAGTGGTAATTCACCCCTCCACTTT | CASSEFTSGNSPLHF
. | TRBD2 | TRBJ2-5 | TRBV5-8 | TGTGCCAGCAGCTTGGAACACCGACTAGCGGGTAACCAAGAGACCCAGTACTTC | CASSLEHRLAGNQETQYF
few | . | TRBJ1-4 | TRBV6-1 | TGTGCCAGCAGTGACCGTACAGGGAACGAAAAACTGTTTTTT | CASSDRTGNEKLFF
. | . | TRBJ2-5 | TRBV5-4 | TGTGCCAGCAGCTGGGAACTAGAGGAGACCCAGTACTTC | CASSWELEETQYF
few | . | TRBJ1-1 | TRBV6-4 | TGTGCCAGCAAGACAGGCAGGGAGGGCACTGAAGCTTTCTTT | CASKTGREGTEAFF
. | . | TRBJ1-2 | TRBV25-1 | TGTGCCAGCAGATCGACAGCCCAGAACTATGGCTACACCTTC | CASRSTAQNYGYTF
. | . | TRBJ1-3 | TRBV30 | TGTGCCTGGGACAGGTCCCACTCTGGAAACACCATATATTTT | CAWDRSHSGNTIYF
. | . | TRBJ2-3 | TRBV13 | TGTGCCAGCAGCCCAAGACTAGGGGTCATCACAGATACGCAGTATTTT | CASSPRLGVITDTQYF
. | . | TRBJ2-2 | TRBV9 | TGTGCCAGCAGCGTAGCTCAGTCCAGGATCACCGGGGAGCTGTTTTTT | CASSVAQSRITGELFF
once | TRBD1 | TRBJ1-2 | TRBV10-3 | TGTGCCATCAGTGAGCCTGGACAGGGGGCCGGCGATGGCTACACCTTC | CAISEPGQGAGDGYTF
. | TRBD1 | TRBJ2-7 | TRBV5-6 | TGTGCCAGCAGCTTCCCGGGACAGAAAGCCTCCTACGAGCAGTACTTC | CASSFPGQKASYEQYF
. | . | TRBJ2-1 | TRBV7-6 | TGTGCCAGCAGCTTAAGGGGCAGGAATGAGCAGTTCTTC | CASSLRGRNEQFF
. | . | TRBJ1-4 | TRBV19 | TGTGCCAGTAGTATAGATCGGCGGACAACCAGGGGCGAAGAACTGTTTTTT | CASSIDRRTTRGEELFF
. | . | TRBJ1-1 | TRBV6-1 | TGTGCCAGCAGTGAGACAGAAATGAACACTGAAGCTCTCTTT | CASSETEMNTEALF
. | . | TRBJ2-1 | TRBV7-3 | TGTGCCAGCAGCTTATCCGCGGGTTACAATGAGCAGTTCTTC | CASSLSAGYNEQFF
few | TRBD1 | TRBJ2-1 | TRBV23-1 | TGCGCCAGCAGTCCGCTGGCCGGGGGACAGGGGAGGAATGAGCAGTTCTTC | CASSPLAGGQGRNEQFF
once | TRBD1 | TRBJ1-6 | TRBV6-1 | TGTGCCAGTGGACAGGGCCTCTCCTATAATTCACCCCTCCACTTT | CASGQGLSYNSPLHF
. | . | TRBJ1-6 | TRBV14 | TGTGCCAGCAGCGCCGCGGGGGGCCTAAATTCACCCCTCCACTTT | CASSAAGGLNSPLHF
. | TRBD1 | TRBJ2-5 | TRBV7-9 | TGTGCCAGCAGCCCGCGGACAGGGGGGACCCAAGAGACCCAGTACTTC | CASSPRTGGTQETQYF
. | . | TRBJ1-4 | TRBV28 | TGTGCCAGCAGTTCAATCACAGGAACTAATGAAAAACTGTTTTTT | CASSSITGTNEKLFF
. | . | TRBJ2-1 | TRBV4-3 | TGCGCCAGCAGCCAAGTTTCGAGCGATGAGCAGTTCTTC | CASSQVSSDEQFF
. | . | TRBJ1-4 | TRBV7-2 | TGTGCCAGCAGCTTACAGGGAGGGAATGAAAAACTGTTTTTT | CASSLQGGNEKLFF
. | TRBD1 | TRBJ1-1 | TRBV5-6 | TGTGCCAGCAGCTATGGGACAGGGGGTGAAGCTTTCTTT | CASSYGTGGEAFF
. | TRBD1 | TRBJ1-4 | TRBV7-9 | TGTTCCAGCAGTCAACTACCGGGACAGAATGAAAAACTGTTTTTT | CSSSQLPGQNEKLFF
. | . | TRBJ2-7 | TRBV5-1 | TGCGCCAGCAGCCTGGCGGGACAGATTTTCTCCTACGAGCAGTACTTC | CASSLAGQIFSYEQYF
. | . | TRBJ1-2 | TRBV20-1 | TGCAGTGCCCGCGCCGAAGGCTACACCTTC | CSARAEGYTF
. | TRBD1 | TRBJ1-2 | TRBV28 | TGTGCCAGCAGCTCTACAGGGGTAAGGAGCTACACCTTC | CASSSTGVRSYTF
. | . | TRBJ2-2 | TRBV28 | TGTGCCAGCACCTACCGCGGAACGAACACCGGGGAGCTGTTTTTT | CASTYRGTNTGELFF
. | . | TRBJ1-1 | TRBV4-1 | TGCGCCAGCAGCCAAGGTCTGGCCTTTCGAACAGTCACTGAAGCTTTCTTT | CASSQGLAFRTVTEAFF
. | TRBD2 | TRBJ2-3 | TRBV29-1 | TGCAGCGGACGACTAGCGGCAGATACGCAGTATTTT | CSGRLAADTQYF
. | TRBD1 | TRBJ2-7 | TRBV28 | TGTGCCAGCAGCTACGATGAATGGACAGGGGGCCACGAGCAGTACTTC | CASSYDEWTGGHEQYF
. | . | TRBJ2-3 | TRBV5-4 | TGTGCCAGCAGCTTGGGGGCAGGGGCCACAGATACGCAGTATTTT | CASSLGAGATDTQYF
few | . | TRBJ2-3 | TRBV7-6 | TGTGCCAGCAGACTGATGGTCACAGATACGCAGTATTTT | CASRLMVTDTQYF
. | TRBD1 | TRBJ1-5 | TRBV28 | TGTGCCAGCCACCCTTCCCGACAGGGCTATCAGCCCCAGCATTTT | CASHPSRQGYQPQHF
. | TRBD1 | TRBJ2-7 | TRBV10-3 | TGTGCCATCAGTACCTCGGAGGGACAGGGGGCTCTAGGGCAGTACTTC | CAISTSEGQGALGQYF
. | TRBD1 | TRBJ2-5 | TRBV2 | TGTGCCAGCACCAGGGACAGGGGACAAGAGACCCAGTACTTC | CASTRDRGQETQYF
few | TRBD1 | TRBJ1-1 | TRBV5-1 | TGCGCCAGCAGCTTTTCGGGACAGGGGATGAACACTGAAGCTTTCTTT | CASSFSGQGMNTEAFF
. | TRBD2 | TRBJ2-7 | TRBV5-1 | TGCGCCAGCAGCGGGGGACTAGCGGGAGGTTGGTCCTACGAGCAGTACTTC | CASSGGLAGGWSYEQYF
. | TRBD1 | TRBJ1-5 | TRBV19 | TGTGCCAGTAGTATGACAGGGTACCAGCCCCAGCATTTT | CASSMTGYQPQHF
. | TRBD1 | TRBJ2-7 | TRBV6-1 | TGTGCCAGCAGTGACGGGACAGAGAACTACGAGCAGTACTTC | CASSDGTENYEQYF
. | TRBD2 | TRBJ2-7 | TRBV5-6 | TGTGCCAGCAGCTCTCAGGGTAGCGGGGTTACCTACGAGCAGTACTTC | CASSSQGSGVTYEQYF
few | . | TRBJ1-1 | TRBV5-1 | TGCGCCAGCAGCTTTCGACAGCCGAACACTGAAGCTTTCTTT | CASSFRQPNTEAFF
. | . | TRBJ2-7 | TRBV10-3 | TGTGCCATCAGTGAGTCAGAAACTATCTCCTACGAGCAGTACTTC | CAISESETISYEQYF
. | . | TRBJ1-5 | TRBV27 | TGTGCCAGCAGTTTAGGGTCAGGGAACCAGCCCCAGCATTTT | CASSLGSGNQPQHF
once | TRBD2 | TRBJ2-7 | TRBV27 | TGTGCCAGCAGTTATGGACTAGCGGGTTACGAGCAGTACTTC | CASSYGLAGYEQYF
few | TRBD2 | TRBJ2-3 | TRBV6-6 | TGTGCCAGCAGTCCCTCGGCGGGGGGGCCCCCAGATACGCAGTATTTT | CASSPSAGGPPDTQYF
. | TRBD2 | TRBJ2-3 | TRBV15 | TGTGCCACCAGCAGAGATCCTGTCCCCACGGGGGCTAGCGGGACCACAGATACGCAGTATTTT | CATSRDPVPTGASGTTDTQYF
. | TRBD1 | TRBJ2-7 | TRBV19 | TGTGCCAGTAGTGTGTGGGACAGGGGCTACGAGCAGTACTTC | CASSVWDRGYEQYF
. | . | TRBJ1-3 | TRBV11-2 | TGTGCCAGCAGCTTAGTCGGGGGAGAAGGAAACACCATATATTTT | CASSLVGGEGNTIYF
few | TRBD1 | TRBJ2-5 | TRBV5-4 | TGTGCCAGCAGCCCGACAGGGATGGAGACCCAGTACTTC | CASSPTGMETQYF
. | . | TRBJ2-1 | TRBV5-1 | TGCGCCAGCAGATCAATTCCGGGACACATCTACAATGAGCAGTTCTTC | CASRSIPGHIYNEQFF
. | . | TRBJ2-4 | TRBV5-4 | TGTGCCAGCAGCTCCCCAGGAAGGATTCAGTACTTC | CASSSPGRIQYF